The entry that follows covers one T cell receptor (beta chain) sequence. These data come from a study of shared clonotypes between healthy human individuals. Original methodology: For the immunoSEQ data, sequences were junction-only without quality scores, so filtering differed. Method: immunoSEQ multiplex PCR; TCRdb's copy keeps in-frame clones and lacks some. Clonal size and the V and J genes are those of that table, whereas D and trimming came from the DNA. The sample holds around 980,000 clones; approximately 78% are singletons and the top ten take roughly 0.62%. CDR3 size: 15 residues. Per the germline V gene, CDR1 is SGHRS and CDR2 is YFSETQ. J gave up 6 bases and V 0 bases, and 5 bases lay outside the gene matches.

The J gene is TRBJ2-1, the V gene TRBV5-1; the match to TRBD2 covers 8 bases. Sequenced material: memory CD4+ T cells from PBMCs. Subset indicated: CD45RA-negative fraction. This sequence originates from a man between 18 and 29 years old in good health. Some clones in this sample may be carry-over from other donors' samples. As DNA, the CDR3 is TGCGCCAGCAGCTTGGTAGTAGCGGGACCCAATGAGCAGTTCTTC. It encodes CASSLVVAGPNEQFF.